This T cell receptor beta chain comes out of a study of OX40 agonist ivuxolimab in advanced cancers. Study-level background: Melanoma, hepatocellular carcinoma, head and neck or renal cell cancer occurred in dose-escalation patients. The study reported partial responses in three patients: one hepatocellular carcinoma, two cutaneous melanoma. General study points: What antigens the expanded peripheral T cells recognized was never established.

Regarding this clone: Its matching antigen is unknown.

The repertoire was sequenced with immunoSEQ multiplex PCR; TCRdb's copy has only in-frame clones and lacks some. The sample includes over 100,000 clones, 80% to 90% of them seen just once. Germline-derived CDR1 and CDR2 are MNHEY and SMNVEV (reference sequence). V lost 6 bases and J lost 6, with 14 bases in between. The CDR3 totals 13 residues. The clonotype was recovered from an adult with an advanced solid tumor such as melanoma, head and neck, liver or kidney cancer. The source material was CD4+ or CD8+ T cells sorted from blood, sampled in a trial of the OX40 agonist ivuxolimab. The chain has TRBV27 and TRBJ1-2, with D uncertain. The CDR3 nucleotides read TGTGCCAGCAGCCGCCGGGTCAGCGATGGCTACACCTTC. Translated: CASSRRVSDGYTF.